The T cell receptor beta chain under discussion was sequenced for a study of T cell responses to AZD1222 COVID-19 vaccine. Study observations and caveats: Clonal diversity was possibly underestimated, and the donors were mostly white British, with more females. Across spike, vaccine-associated CD4 TCRs were found, dominant at 160-218 and 743-854. Only five or six individuals given AZD1222 were seropositive at baseline.

This table comes from immunoSEQ multiplex PCR, and its TCRdb copy is limited to in-frame clones, with some not included. The data hold about 140,000 clones, with 80% to 95% observed a single time. As concerns this clone: The antigen is undetermined.

Combined were second doses at about 4 or about 12 weeks. CDR1 and CDR2 from the germline V gene are SGHRS and YFSETQ. The CDR3 consists of 15 residues. V shed 3 bases, J shed 6 bases, and the junction held 9 bases outside the gene matches. The source is an adult who received the AZD1222 COVID-19 vaccine. The sequences come from peripheral blood, collected 28 days after the second AZD1222 dose. The chain couples TRBV5-1 to TRBJ2-1; 7 bases map to TRBD2. The CDR3 DNA sequence: TGCGCCAGCAGCTCCCGGACGGGAGGAGGCAATGAGCAGTTCTTC. This sequence encodes CASSSRTGGGNEQFF. Complete variable domain (other parts from reference TRBV5-1 and TRBJ2-1): KAGVTQTPRYLIKTRGQQVTLSCSPISGHRSVSWYQQTPGQGLQFLFEYFSETQRNKGNFPGRFSGRQFSNSRSEMNVSTLELGDSALYLCASSSRTGGGNEQFFGPGTRLTVL.